This T cell receptor (beta chain) was obtained from a study of cytomegalovirus exposure and HLA in healthy donors. Vbeta (60) and Jbeta (13) primers were used in the PCR. Some clones are missing from TCRdb's copy, which holds only in-frame ones; the method was immunoSEQ multiplex PCR. The profile shows 150,000 to 200,000 clones, around 80% of them singletons. The CDR3 totals 11 residues. V was cut by 7 bases and J by 7 bases, with 14 bases left in between. Germline V gene data show CDR1 as DFQATT and CDR2 as SNEGSKA (reference sequence). This sequence originates from a male donor in good health and CMV-seropositive. Sequencing used PBMCs. The gene calls are TRBV20-1 and TRBJ2-7; weak D call: TRBD2 (6 bases). The CDR3 region is CSELAWWEQYF. CDR3 DNA sequence: TGCAGTGAACTAGCCTGGTGGGAGCAGTACTTC.